Following are 24 T cell receptor beta chains from one sample sequenced in a study of T cells in Graves' hyperthyroidism and ophthalmopathy (dated by TCRdb to between 2018 and 2020). Library method: multiplex PCR. TCRdb shows the sequencer as Illumina HiSeq 2000. The TCR beta CDR3 regions were amplified from RNA transcripts. For the first round of RT-PCR on the TCR CDR3, the HTBI primer set was used together with the Qiagen OneStep RT-PCR kit. TCRdb passed the public sequencing reads through fastp at Q25 and MiXCR, retaining productive beta sequences. Every distinct CDR3 protein forms one entry, paired with its most common genes and DNA. Counted in this sample were about 360,000 distinct CDR3 sequences; around a quarter of them appeared once. Less than 75% of the sample lies in the top ten. Sequencing was performed on blood. Every receptor here comes from a man aged 45-60 years with Graves' hyperthyroidism.

The chain employs TRBV29-1 and TRBJ2-1; 8 bases agree with TRBD1. This CDR3 is 13 amino acids long. Germline-derived CDR1 and CDR2 are SQVTM and ANQGSEA. Germline trimming cut 7 bases from V and 5 bases from J; bases unmatched to any gene: 7. CDR3 nucleotide sequence: TGCAGCGACATGACAGGGGCAGACAATGAGCAGTTCTTC. Translated, it gives CSDMTGADNEQFF.

Ten or more counts support this clonotype. The chain uses TRBV10-3 and TRBJ2-5, with TRBD2 as a possible D gene (6 bases). The length of the CDR3 is 15 residues. Germline V gene data show CDR1 as ENHRY and CDR2 as SYGVKD. Trimming removed 2 bases at V and 5 bases at J, with 15 bases between. The CDR3 spells CAISEPAGRDETQYF. CDR3 in DNA: TGTGCCATCAGTGAGCCGGCAGGGCGGGACGAGACCCAGTACTTC.

This clonotype was found a few times. The genes are TRBV29-1 and TRBJ2-7; TRBD2 aligns across 7 bases. J gave up 2 bases and V 6 bases, and 4 bases lay outside the gene matches. The CDR3 covers 12 residues. In germline, CDR1 is SQVTM, CDR2 ANQGSEA. Here the CDR3 DNA reads TGCAGCGTCCGGGCGGGGGCCTACGAGCAGTACTTC. Its protein product is CSVRAGAYEQYF.

CDR3: CASSDRLAYEQYF. Here the CDR3 DNA reads TGTGCCAGCAGTGACCGACTAGCCTACGAGCAGTACTTC. This chain connects TRBV28 to TRBJ2-7; tentatively, D is TRBD2 (6 bases). CDR1 is MDHEN, CDR2 SYDVKM, per germline. The V and J ends lost 5 bases and 2 bases respectively, with 10 bases between them. This CDR3 spans 13 amino acids.

This clonotype has only a few counts. The chain combines TRBV12-3 or TRBV12-4 with TRBJ2-6; no clear D gene. CDR3 size: 16 residues. V was cut by 7 bases and J by 0 bases, with 13 bases left in between. CDR3 nucleotide sequence: TGTGCCAGCACCAAGAAGACCTCCTCTGGGGCCAACGTCCTGACTTTC. Translated: CASTKKTSSGANVLTF.

This chain links TRBV29-1 with TRBJ2-7; D may match TRBD1 or TRBD2 (6 bases each). The CDR3 loop spans 14 amino acids. From germline, CDR1 is SQVTM and CDR2 ANQGSEA. Trimming left V 6 bases short and J 3 bases short, with 18 bases between. CDR3 amino acids: CSVRGGQGSYEQYF. CDR3 bases: TGCAGCGTCCGAGGGGGGCAGGGAAGCTACGAGCAGTACTTC.

This clonotype occurred once. The chain joins TRBV15 to TRBJ2-1; TRBD2 matches 13 bases. Germline V gene sequence: CDR1 LNHNV, CDR2 YYDKDF (reference sequence). The CDR3 has 16 residues. V lost 5 bases and J lost 5; bases outside the gene matches: 6. Written as DNA, the CDR3 is TGTGCCACCAGCCCACCGGGACTAGCGGGAAACAATGAGCAGTTCTTC. It encodes CATSPPGLAGNNEQFF.

The gene calls are TRBV6-1 and TRBJ2-1, with unresolved D. The CDR3 runs 16 residues. V was shortened by 2 bases and J by 7 bases, with 18 bases between the two germline ends. Germline CDR1 is MNHNS and CDR2 is SASEGT. The CDR3 DNA follows: TGTGCCAGCAGTGAATTTTTGGCTAATCCTTATAATGAGCAGTTCTTC. This gives the protein CASSEFLANPYNEQFF.

This clonotype was seen a handful of times. The genes are TRBV13 and TRBJ2-1; 13 nucleotides agree with TRBD2. The J segment lost 3 bases and the V segment lost 4 bases, leaving 6 bases of the junction unmatched. The CDR3 extends over 17 amino acids. CDR1 and CDR2 from the germline V gene are PRHDT and FYEKMQ (reference sequence). Here the CDR3 DNA reads TGTGCCAGCAGCTGGACGGGACTAGCGGGACTCTACAATGAGCAGTTCTTC. It specifies CASSWTGLAGLYNEQFF.

The chain employs TRBV19 and TRBJ2-7, with D perhaps matching TRBD1 (5 bases). Trimming took off 3 bases at V and 3 bases at J, with 9 bases between the two ends. Germline CDR1 LNHDA, CDR2 SQIVND (reference sequence). The CDR3 covers 13 residues. The CDR3 nucleotides read TGTGCCAGTAGTATTCAGGGTGGCTACGAGCAGTACTTC. As protein: CASSIQGGYEQYF.

Comment on this clonotype: This may come from a read error, since a much larger clone is one base off. The chain is built from TRBV11-1 and TRBJ2-5, with a possible D match to TRBD1 (6 bases). The CDR3 loop spans 14 amino acids. From germline, CDR1 is SGHAT and CDR2 FQDESV (reference sequence). CDR3 sequence reads: CAGRKSGTLETQYF. CDR3 nucleotides: TGTGCCGGCAGAAAATCCGGGACACTGGAGACCCAGTACTTC.

The chain is built from TRBV5-6 and TRBJ2-1; D gene ambiguous. The V end lost 1 base, the J end lost 4 bases, and 12 bases lay between the germline ends. Per the germline V gene, CDR1 is SGHDT and CDR2 is YYEEEE. The CDR3 spans 15 residues. DNA for the CDR3: TGTGCCAGCAGCTTGTTACCAATAGGGTACAATGAGCAGTTCTTC. Translating it yields CASSLLPIGYNEQFF.

This clonotype appeared many times. The V and J genes are TRBV28 and TRBJ2-3, with D maybe TRBD2 (6 bases). Germline CDR1 is MDHEN and CDR2 is SYDVKM. The V gene lost 5 bases and the J gene lost 2 bases, with 14 bases spanning the gap. The CDR3 totals 15 residues. CDR3 in DNA: TGTGCCAGCAGTAAACTAGCCCCGTTCACAGATACGCAGTATTTT. Its translation is CASSKLAPFTDTQYF. Full variable domain (remainder filled in from reference TRBV28 and TRBJ2-3): DVKVTQSSRYLVKRTGEKVFLECVQDMDHENMFWYRQDPGLGLRLIYFSYDVKMKEKGDIPEGYSVSREKKERFSLILESASTNQTSMYLCASSKLAPFTDTQYFGPGTRLTVL.

This clonotype has only a few counts. The V call is TRBV6-1, the J call TRBJ1-4; D unclear. CDR3 length: 15 amino acids. Germline V CDR1 and CDR2: MNHNS, SASEGT. V was shortened by 1 base and J by 5 bases, with 11 bases between the two germline ends. The DNA of the CDR3 is TGTGCCAGCAGTGAAGGAAGAGGGAGAAATGAAAAACTGTTTTTT. It translates to CASSEGRGRNEKLFF.

The CDR3 DNA follows: TGTGCCAGCAGTTTTGGGGTCGGGCGGGAAAAACTGTTTTTT. Its protein product is CASSFGVGREKLFF. The V call is TRBV28, the J call TRBJ1-4, with D hard to call. Trimming removed 3 bases from V and 8 bases from J, with 13 bases in between. Germline assignment: CDR1 MDHEN and CDR2 SYDVKM. This CDR3 has 14 amino acids.

This clonotype has more than one count but fewer than ten. The chain has TRBV3-1 and TRBJ2-1, with 16 bases lining up with TRBD2. The CDR3 covers 19 residues. Unmatched junction bases numbered 7, after V lost 1 base and J lost 4 bases. Germline CDR1 LGHDT, CDR2 YNNKEL (reference sequence). Here the CDR3 DNA reads TGTGCCAGCAGCCAAGCCGGGACTAGCGGGAGGGCAGGGTACAATGAGCAGTTCTTC. Translating gives CASSQAGTSGRAGYNEQFF.

The chain combines TRBV19 with TRBJ2-7; D gene unclear. The ends were cut back, 4 bases at V and 3 bases at J, with 10 bases in the middle. The CDR3 has 13 amino acids. Germline values: CDR1 LNHDA, CDR2 SQIVND (reference sequence). The CDR3 DNA reads TGTGCCAGTAGTACGACATTCGGCTACGAGCAGTACTTC. Residues: CASSTTFGYEQYF.

This rearrangement joins TRBV7-3 to TRBJ2-5; 13 bases fit TRBD2. Trimming at V came to 0 bases and at J to 5 bases, leaving 6 bases not matched to a gene. The CDR3 loop spans 17 amino acids. Germline CDR1 reads SGHTA; CDR2 reads FQGTGA. CDR3: CASSLTFTSGRGETQYF. In DNA, the CDR3 is TGTGCCAGCAGCTTAACGTTTACTAGCGGGAGGGGGGAGACCCAGTACTTC.

The J gene is TRBJ2-7, the V gene TRBV15, with a weak D call TRBD1 (5 bases). The CDR3 totals 13 residues. V shed 2 bases and J shed 7 bases, with 12 bases lying between them. The germline CDR1 and CDR2 sequences are LNHNV and YYDKDF (reference sequence). The CDR3 spells CATSRKTDREQYF. CDR3 DNA sequence: TGTGCCACCAGCAGAAAAACTGACAGAGAGCAGTACTTC.

The sample holds a few counts of this clonotype. V gene TRBV3-1 combines with J gene TRBJ2-1; D unclear. Germline lookup yields CDR1 LGHDT and CDR2 YNNKEL (reference sequence). The CDR3 loop spans 14 amino acids. Trimming stripped 6 bases from V and 4 bases from J, with 13 bases between. The DNA for the CDR3 is TGTGCCAGCAGTCCTGGATGGGTTTACAATGAGCAGTTCTTC. It codes for CASSPGWVYNEQFF.

The chain uses TRBV7-8 and TRBJ1-5; D is uncertain. Germline V CDR1 and CDR2: SGHVS, FQNEAQ. The V end lost 2 bases, the J end lost 2 bases, and 13 bases lay between the germline ends. The CDR3 totals 16 residues. In nucleotides, the CDR3 is TGTGCCAGCAGCTTACTCCCGGTCTATGGCAATCAGCCCCAGCATTTT. It yields the protein CASSLLPVYGNQPQHF.

Concerning this clonotype itself: The junction departs from the called germline gene at one end, perhaps through a read error. The genes are TRBV24-1 and TRBJ2-3; 11 bases line up with TRBD2. The CDR3 is 16 amino acids. Germline V gene lookup returns CDR1 KGHDR and CDR2 SFDVKD. The CDR3 coding sequence is TGTGCCGCCAGTGACATTAGCGGGAGGGAGTTCCATACGCAGTATTTT. It encodes CAASDISGREFHTQYF.

This clonotype has only a few counts. J is TRBJ2-1 and V is TRBV5-1; 8 bases line up with TRBD1. In germline, CDR1 is SGHRS, CDR2 YFSETQ. The CDR3 is 14 residues long. Trimming took 0 bases from V and 8 from J; bases not matched to a gene: 4. Here the CDR3 reads CASSLVQGADEQFF. CDR3 sequence (DNA): TGCGCCAGCAGCTTGGTTCAGGGGGCGGATGAGCAGTTCTTC.

Many counts were recorded for this clonotype. V and J are TRBV7-9 and TRBJ2-1, with D perhaps matching TRBD1 or TRBD2 (5 bases each). The germline CDR1 and CDR2 sequences are SEHNR and FQNEAQ (reference sequence). V was cut by 7 bases and J by 3 bases, with 16 bases left in between. The CDR3 extends over 15 amino acids. The CDR3 reads CASTPGVGVYNEQFF. Here the CDR3 DNA reads TGTGCCAGCACTCCTGGAGTGGGGGTCTACAATGAGCAGTTCTTC.